This T cell receptor beta chain is drawn from a study of CD8 T cells in Susac syndrome. Germline CDR1 MNHEY, CDR2 SMNVEV (reference sequence). V was pared by 2 bases and J by 5 bases, with 4 bases of the junction left unmatched. The CDR3 has 15 residues. High-throughput TCR beta sequencing covered peripheral CD8+ and CD4+ T cells. Random hexamers primed reverse transcription of about 0.45 to 1 ug RNA. MiXCR, applied by TCRdb to the immunoSEQ multiplex PCR reads, yields one record per CDR3 protein. The sample lists some 300,000 distinct CDR3 sequences, roughly 85% seen once, with 0.21% in the top ten. The chain recombines TRBV27 with TRBJ2-3; 10 nucleotides match TRBD2. The sample was CD8+ T cells from PBMCs. The clonotype was recovered from a human donor with multiple sclerosis. CDR3 region: CASSLALAGLDTQYF. CDR3 coding DNA: TGTGCCAGCAGTTTAGCACTAGCGGGACTAGATACGCAGTATTTT.